One and the same sample provided the 11 T cell receptor beta chains below, sequenced in a study of blood T cells in healthy people across ages. Primed by a sample-barcoded 5' primer and a J-beta primer mix, a second PCR proceeded for 7 to 11 cycles. TCRdb analysed the 5' RACE reads with MiXCR anew, one entry per CDR3 protein. The repertoire includes fewer than 1.5 million distinct CDR3 sequences, approximately 38% of them detected once, and approximately 7.9% sits in the top ten. Source material: blood. The receptors were gathered from a woman under 30 in good health.

This clonotype was seen ten or more times. Compared with germline, one end of the junction differs, possibly owing to a read error. This chain links TRBV5-1 with TRBJ1-2; D is unresolved. Per the germline V gene, CDR1 is SGHRS and CDR2 is YFSETQ. The CDR3 contains 12 residues. The CDR3 DNA reads as TGTGCCAGCAGCTTAGAGGGTTCCGGCTACACCTTC. It translates to CASSLEGSGYTF.

This clonotype was recorded at least ten times. One end of the junction does not line up with germline, which may come from a read error. The chain has TRBV7-7 and TRBJ2-7; no firm D call. The CDR3 extends over 13 amino acids. The germline CDR1 and CDR2 sequences are SSHAT and FNYEAQ (reference sequence). This CDR3 reads CASSKNWNYEQYF. In DNA, the CDR3 is TGTGCTAGCAGCAAGAATTGGAACTACGAGCAGTACTTC. The whole variable domain, remainder taken from reference TRBV7-7 and TRBJ2-7, is GAGVSQSPRYKVTKRGQDVTLRCDPISSHATLYWYQQALGQGPEFLTYFNYEAQPDKSGLPSDRFSAERPEGSISTLTIQRTEQRDSAMYRCASSKNWNYEQYFGPGTRLTVT.

The chain joins TRBV4-1 to TRBJ1-4; 8 bases fit TRBD1. V shed 2 bases, J shed 5 bases, and the junction held 7 bases outside the gene matches. From germline, CDR1 is MGHRA and CDR2 YSYEKL. The CDR3 loop spans 16 amino acids. CDR3 loop: CASSQFRGRENEKLFF. DNA of the CDR3: TGCGCCAGCAGCCAATTCAGGGGGCGCGAAAATGAAAAACTGTTTTTT.

The chain couples TRBV29-1 to TRBJ2-5; 8 nucleotides match TRBD2. Germline CDR1 is SQVTM and CDR2 is ANQGSEA. V dropped 4 bases and J dropped 5; count of bases not matched to a gene: 9. The CDR3 consists of 14 residues. As DNA, the CDR3 is TGCAGCGTTGGTCCCGGGAGGGCCCGGGAGACCCAGTACTTC. It specifies CSVGPGRARETQYF.

This clonotype was counted between two and nine times. The chain recombines TRBV7-2 with TRBJ2-1; D unclear. The CDR3 is made up of 13 amino acids. Looked up from germline, CDR1 is SGHTA and CDR2 is FQGNSA. Trimming left V 5 bases short and J 3 bases short, with 8 bases between. The CDR3 loop reads CASSPARYNEQFF. Written as DNA, the CDR3 is TGTGCCAGCAGCCCCGCCCGCTACAATGAGCAGTTCTTC.

This clonotype occurred a few times. The genes are TRBV5-1 and TRBJ2-7; TRBD1 agrees at 7 bases. Losses at the gene ends were 5 bases for V and 3 bases for J; bases not matched to a gene: 5. Germline CDR1 and CDR2: SGHRS and YFSETQ. This CDR3 contains 13 residues. The CDR3 loop reads CASRATGYYEQYF. The DNA for the CDR3 is TGCGCCAGCAGAGCGACAGGGTACTACGAGCAGTACTTC. Filled out from reference TRBV5-1 and TRBJ2-7, the complete variable domain reads KAGVTQTPRYLIKTRGQQVTLSCSPISGHRSVSWYQQTPGQGLQFLFEYFSETQRNKGNFPGRFSGRQFSNSRSEMNVSTLELGDSALYLCASRATGYYEQYFGPGTRLTVT.

CDR3: CASSRTSRSSYEQYF. The CDR3 nucleotides read TGTGCCAGCAGTCGGACTAGTAGGAGCTCCTACGAGCAGTACTTC. V gene TRBV27 combines with J gene TRBJ2-7; 7 nucleotides line up with TRBD2. Germline V gene lookup returns CDR1 MNHEY and CDR2 SMNVEV (reference sequence). The CDR3 sequence is 15 residues long. J gave up 0 bases and V 5 bases, and 7 bases lay outside the gene matches.

The rearrangement links TRBV20-1 to TRBJ1-2; the D is unclear. The CDR3 is 13 amino acids. V was shortened by 3 bases and J by 0 bases, with 8 bases between the two germline ends. Germline CDR1 is DFQATT and CDR2 is SNEGSKA (reference sequence). CDR3 residues: CSASDGTNYGYTF. Here the CDR3 DNA reads TGCAGTGCTAGTGATGGGACTAACTATGGCTACACCTTC.

This clonotype occurred a few times. V is TRBV7-6 and J is TRBJ2-1; 12 nucleotides agree with TRBD2. This CDR3 is built from 16 residues. Germline trimming cut 5 bases from V and 6 bases from J; bases unmatched to any gene: 8. CDR1 is SGHVS and CDR2 is FNYEAQ in the germline V gene. The CDR3 here is CASSRTSGMNANEQFF. CDR3 sequence (DNA): TGTGCCAGCAGCCGGACTAGCGGGATGAATGCCAATGAGCAGTTCTTC.

This clonotype appeared a few times. J is TRBJ2-1 and V is TRBV5-5; possibly TRBD2 for D (6 bases). This CDR3 spans 17 amino acids. In germline, CDR1 is SGHKS, CDR2 YYEKEE (reference sequence). The V end lost 1 base, the J end lost 0 bases, and 14 bases lay between the germline ends. CDR3 sequence (DNA): TGTGCCAGCAGCTTGAGGGGCGGGGTAAGCTCCTACAATGAGCAGTTCTTC. This codes for CASSLRGGVSSYNEQFF. The whole variable domain, remainder taken from reference TRBV5-5 and TRBJ2-1, is DAGVTQSPTHLIKTRGQQVTLRCSPISGHKSVSWYQQVLGQGPQFIFQYYEKEERGRGNFPDRFSARQFPNYSSELNVNALLLGDSALYLCASSLRGGVSSYNEQFFGPGTRLTVL.

This clonotype was detected many times. The chain employs TRBV6-6 and TRBJ2-7; D uncertain. This CDR3 has 16 amino acids. The V gene lost 3 bases and the J gene lost 0 bases, with 15 bases spanning the gap. Germline CDR1 MNHNY, CDR2 SVGAGI (reference sequence). CDR3 sequence reads: CASSYSLEVPSYEQYF. DNA of the CDR3: TGTGCCAGCAGTTATTCGCTAGAGGTGCCCTCCTACGAGCAGTACTTC.